The 25 T cell receptor beta chains reported below all come from one sample, sequenced in a study of T cells after yellow fever vaccination. TCRdb reprocessed the 5' RACE reads with MiXCR, giving one entry per CDR3 protein. The table includes about 500,000 distinct CDR3 sequences, less than 20% detected once. This sample comprised PBMCs, obtained less than 6 days after the first yellow fever vaccination. These TCRs come from a man aged 18-30 years who received the YFV17D yellow fever vaccine.

The V and J genes are TRBV30 and TRBJ1-1, with D unresolved. Trimming shortened V by 0 bases and J by 0 bases, and 5 bases separated the two germline ends. Germline V CDR1 and CDR2: GTSNPN, SVGIG (reference sequence). The CDR3 is made up of 13 amino acids. As DNA, the CDR3 is TGTGCCTGGAGTGTACTCCTGAACACTGAAGCTTTCTTT. Translated, it gives CAWSVLLNTEAFF.

V gene TRBV6-1 combines with J gene TRBJ2-2; the match to TRBD1 covers 8 bases. V lost 7 bases and J lost 0; bases outside the gene matches: 1. The germline V gene has CDR1 MNHNS and CDR2 SASEGT. This CDR3 spans 14 amino acids. This CDR3 reads CASMGQANTGELFF. The CDR3 nucleotides read TGTGCCAGCATGGGACAGGCGAACACCGGGGAGCTGTTTTTT.

This chain joins TRBV7-2 and TRBJ2-1; 9 nucleotides line up with TRBD2. Germline CDR1 SGHTA, CDR2 FQGNSA. Trimming took 1 base from V and 10 from J; bases not matched to a gene: 8. The CDR3 runs to 15 residues. The DNA for the CDR3 is TGTGCCAGCAGCTTAGTCCGCGGGGGGGGTACCGAGCAGTTCTTC. Its protein is CASSLVRGGGTEQFF.

J is TRBJ2-3 and V is TRBV7-3; the D is unclear. V shed 2 bases and J shed 4 bases, with 10 bases lying between them. Germline V CDR1 and CDR2: SGHTA, FQGTGA. This CDR3 region has 14 residues. The CDR3 loop is CASSLGQRADTQYF. CDR3 nucleotides: TGTGCCAGCAGCTTAGGTCAAAGGGCAGATACGCAGTATTTT. Based on the CDR3 plus reference TRBV7-3 and TRBJ2-3, the full variable domain is GAGVSQTPSNKVTEKGKYVELRCDPISGHTALYWYRQSLGQGPEFLIYFQGTGAADDSGLPNDRFFAVRPEGSVSTLKIQRTERGDSAVYLCASSLGQRADTQYFGPGTRLTVL.

V usage is TRBV7-9 and J usage is TRBJ2-7, with D uncertain. V was shortened by 3 bases and J by 0 bases, with 6 bases between the two germline ends. The CDR3 contains 13 residues. Germline values: CDR1 SEHNR, CDR2 FQNEAQ (reference sequence). CDR3 DNA sequence: TGTGCCAGCAGCTTCTTGAGCTCCTACGAGCAGTACGTC. It translates to CASSFLSSYEQYV.

The V gene is TRBV28, the J gene TRBJ1-1; a weak D match, TRBD1 (5 bases). CDR1 and CDR2 (germline): MDHEN, SYDVKM. The CDR3 has 15 amino acids. V was pared by 7 bases and J by 1 base, with 16 bases between. This CDR3 is CASTPPRGRNTEAFF. The CDR3 nucleotides read TGTGCCAGCACCCCTCCCCGGGGCAGGAACACTGAAGCTTTCTTT.

The chain combines TRBV7-9 with TRBJ2-3; 7 bases line up with TRBD1. The length of the CDR3 is 14 residues. Germline trimming cut 7 bases from V and 5 bases from J; bases unmatched to any gene: 9. CDR1 and CDR2 (germline): SEHNR, FQNEAQ (reference sequence). CDR3 sequence: CASTRDRVGDTQYF. As DNA, the CDR3 is TGTGCCAGCACCAGAGACAGGGTCGGAGATACGCAGTATTTT.

There are many counts of this clonotype. This chain connects TRBV7-9 to TRBJ2-5, with 8 bases lining up with TRBD1. The germline V gene encodes CDR1 SEHNR and CDR2 FQNEAQ (reference sequence). The CDR3 runs to 14 residues. Germline trimming cut 4 bases from V and 4 bases from J; bases unmatched to any gene: 5. CDR3 region: CASSSGQGRETQYF. DNA of the CDR3: TGTGCCAGCAGCTCTGGACAGGGCCGAGAGACCCAGTACTTC.

This clonotype was counted ten times or more. The CDR3 bases are TGCAGCGTTGCGGACTCAGCCTCCTACGAGCAGTACGTC. The encoded protein is CSVADSASYEQYV. V is TRBV29-1 and J is TRBJ2-7; maybe TRBD2 (5 bases). Germline CDR1 SQVTM, CDR2 ANQGSEA. V was shortened by 4 bases and J by 0 bases, with 10 bases between the two germline ends. The CDR3 length is 13 residues.

This clonotype has only a few counts. The V gene is TRBV5-1, the J gene TRBJ2-3, with unresolved D. Trimming shortened V by 1 base and J by 5 bases, and 8 bases separated the two germline ends. This CDR3 contains 13 residues. Germline CDR1 and CDR2: SGHRS and YFSETQ. CDR3 sequence (DNA): TGCGCCAGCAGCTTGCCTCCGTTAGATACGCAGTATTTT. Amino acids: CASSLPPLDTQYF.

The chain carries TRBV27 and TRBJ2-3; tentative D call: TRBD2 (6 bases). Germline loops: CDR1 MNHEY, CDR2 SMNVEV (reference sequence). Trimming took 7 bases from V and 8 from J, leaving 19 bases between them. The CDR3 runs to 14 residues. The CDR3 spells CASTPGGSQATQYF. The CDR3 nucleotides read TGTGCCAGCACCCCCGGGGGTAGCCAGGCTACGCAGTATTTT.

This clonotype was seen only a few times. The CDR3 DNA reads TGCAGTGCTAGAGGAGGGACTAGCGTCTCCGAGGCCCAGTACTTC. Its translation: CSARGGTSVSEAQYF. V usage is TRBV20-1 and J usage is TRBJ2-5; the match to TRBD2 covers 10 bases. The CDR3 sequence is 15 residues long. The germline V gene encodes CDR1 DFQATT and CDR2 SNEGSKA (reference sequence). Losses at the gene ends were 1 base for V and 9 bases for J; bases not matched to a gene: 11.

The J gene is TRBJ2-7, the V gene TRBV7-6, with 12 bases matching TRBD1. The CDR3 extends over 15 amino acids. Trimming took 5 bases from V and 5 from J; bases not matched to a gene: 7. From germline, CDR1 is SGHVS and CDR2 FNYEAQ. DNA of the CDR3: TGTGCCAGCAGCCCCGGGACAGGGGGCTTGAACGAGCAGTACGTC. This sequence encodes CASSPGTGGLNEQYV.

This clonotype was counted only a few times. The rearrangement joins TRBV5-8 to TRBJ1-6; perhaps TRBD1 as D (5 bases). From germline, CDR1 is SGHTS and CDR2 YDEGEE. V was shortened by 0 bases and J by 10 bases, with 14 bases between the two germline ends. The CDR3 has 15 amino acids. CDR3 coding DNA: TGTGCCAGCAGCTTGGATCCGGGGCGAGGATCACCCCTCCACTTT. Translating gives CASSLDPGRGSPLHF. Full variable domain (outside the CDR3, taken from reference TRBV5-8 and TRBJ1-6): EAGVTQSPTHLIKTRGQQATLRCSPISGHTSVYWYQQALGLGLQFLLWYDEGEERNRGNFPPRFSGRQFPNYSSELNVNALELEDSALYLCASSLDPGRGSPLHFGNGTRLTVT.

This clonotype has ten or more counts. CDR3 in amino acids: CASSLGADTYEQYF. CDR3 DNA: TGTGCCAGCAGCCTTGGCGCAGATACCTACGAGCAGTACTTC. This chain connects TRBV3-1 to TRBJ2-7; D remains unclear. Trimming cost V 4 bases and J 2 bases, with 12 bases left between them. Germline CDR1 and CDR2: LGHDT and YNNKEL (reference sequence). There are 14 residues in the CDR3.

The chain combines TRBV4-1 with TRBJ2-7, with TRBD2 identical over 9 bases. The V segment lost 3 bases and the J segment 5 bases; nucleotides outside the gene matches: 8. Germline V gene data show CDR1 as MGHRA and CDR2 as YSYEKL. The CDR3 runs 15 residues. As DNA, the CDR3 is TGCGCCAGCAGCCAGGCGCGGGGGGGCATCGACGAGCAGTACTTC. Its protein is CASSQARGGIDEQYF.

This clonotype was counted a few times. The rearrangement uses TRBV12-3 or TRBV12-4 and TRBJ1-4; D not resolved. Trimming removed 10 bases from V and 5 bases from J, with 11 bases in between. The length of the CDR3 is 12 residues. CDR3 in amino acids: CAIRGRNEKLFF. In DNA form, the CDR3 reads TGTGCCATCCGCGGCAGGAATGAAAAACTGTTTTTT.

The chain recombines TRBV7-2 with TRBJ2-7; D is perhaps TRBD2 (6 bases). From germline, CDR1 is SGHTA and CDR2 FQGNSA. V was shortened by 2 bases and J by 0 bases, with 11 bases between the two germline ends. This CDR3 spans 15 amino acids. CDR3 bases: TGTGCCAGCAGCTTAACTAGCCGGAGCTCCTACGAGCAGTACTTC. The encoded protein is CASSLTSRSSYEQYF. The complete variable domain, with remaining parts taken from reference TRBV7-2 and TRBJ2-7, reads GAGVSQSPSNKVTEKGKDVELRCDPISGHTALYWYRQSLGQGLEFLIYFQGNSAPDKSGLPSDRFSAERTGGSVSTLTIQRTQQEDSAVYLCASSLTSRSSYEQYFGPGTRLTVT.

The chain has TRBV7-9 and TRBJ2-5; 11 nucleotides match TRBD1. From germline, CDR1 is SEHNR and CDR2 FQNEAQ (reference sequence). This CDR3 has 16 amino acids. Germline trimming cut 5 bases from V and 2 bases from J; bases unmatched to any gene: 7. The DNA for the CDR3 is TGTGCCAGCAGCCCCTCGGGACAGGGGGGACAAGAGACCCAGTACTTC. This translates into CASSPSGQGGQETQYF.

This clonotype was counted between two and nine times. The V gene is TRBV20-1, the J gene TRBJ2-7; 7 bases align to TRBD1. In germline, CDR1 is DFQATT, CDR2 SNEGSKA (reference sequence). Trimming at V came to 6 bases and at J to 5 bases, leaving 10 bases not matched to a gene. The CDR3 is 13 amino acids. CDR3: CSAPDRVRNEQYF. The CDR3 DNA reads as TGCAGTGCCCCCGACAGGGTTAGAAACGAGCAGTACTTC.

The chain has TRBV6-2 or TRBV6-3 and TRBJ2-7, with 11 bases lining up with TRBD1. The CDR3 spans 14 residues. The germline gives CDR1 MNHEY, CDR2 SVGEGT. Germline trimming cut 7 bases from V and 3 bases from J; bases unmatched to any gene: 5. CDR3 sequence (DNA): TGTGCCAGCACCGGGACAGGGGGTGGCTACGAGCAGTACGTC. Its translation: CASTGTGGGYEQYV.

The V and J genes are TRBV7-2 and TRBJ2-2; 9 bases are shared with TRBD2. CDR3 length: 17 amino acids. Germline assignment: CDR1 SGHTA and CDR2 FQGNSA. J was trimmed by 5 bases and V by 3 bases; bases with no gene match: 10. CDR3 in DNA: TGTGCCAGCAGCTTCCGAAGGCGGGGGGGCACTACCGGGGAGCTGTTTTTT. It specifies CASSFRRRGGTTGELFF.

V and J are TRBV28 and TRBJ1-2; D not resolved. This CDR3 contains 11 residues. The ends were cut back, 10 bases at V and 4 bases at J, with 10 bases in the middle. Germline V gene sequence: CDR1 MDHEN, CDR2 SYDVKM. CDR3 amino acids: CATSWGYGYTF. CDR3 in DNA: TGTGCCACCTCTTGGGGCTATGGCTACACCTTC.

V and J are TRBV5-1 and TRBJ1-1; no definite D call. The V and J ends lost 2 bases and 0 bases respectively, with 8 bases between them. Per germline, CDR1 SGHRS and CDR2 YFSETQ. The CDR3 has 14 residues. The CDR3 is CASSFSLMNTEAFF. The CDR3 DNA reads TGCGCCAGCAGCTTTTCACTAATGAACACTGAAGCTTTCTTT.

V usage is TRBV5-8 and J usage is TRBJ2-5; D gene uncertain. CDR3 length equals 16 residues. Looked up from germline, CDR1 is SGHTS and CDR2 is YDEGEE. Trimming pared 3 bases from V and 1 base from J, leaving 16 bases between. In DNA, the CDR3 is TGTGCCAGCAGCTATGGGTTAGCTCTACCCCAAGAGACCCAGTACTTC. Amino acid sequence: CASSYGLALPQETQYF.